This entry is about one TCR beta chain. The data stem from a study of beta chain features in type 1 diabetes. Sequencing targeted expressed TCRB transcripts, as all isolated RNA had been reverse transcribed. The repertoire was sequenced with immunoSEQ multiplex PCR; TCRdb's copy has only in-frame clones and lacks some. Of around 500,000 clones in the sample, approximately 28% were seen once. V shed 6 bases and J shed 3 bases, with 10 bases lying between them. The CDR3 loop spans 13 amino acids. The germline gives CDR1 ENHRY, CDR2 SYGVKD. The sequence came from a man younger than 35 in good health. The rearrangement uses TRBV10-3 and TRBJ2-3; D may be TRBD1 (5 bases). The sequencing sample was made of naive CD4+ T cells from blood. This CDR3 is CAISFTGTDTQYF. The CDR3 region has the DNA TGTGCCATCAGCTTTACAGGTACAGATACGCAGTATTTT.